This T cell receptor (beta chain) was sequenced in a study of shared clonotypes between healthy human individuals. This clone has at least ten counts. The same CDR3 arises from other DNA sequences in this sample as well. The study ran the assay at deep level. The replicate PCRs on unsorted PBMC were given about 0.3 ug DNA, which is 25,000 to 35,000 T cell genomes. Using immunoSEQ multiplex PCR, the repertoire was profiled, and TCRdb retains in-frame clones only, with some absent. In the table there are 450,000 or so clones, roughly three quarters of which are singletons. The V gene lost 3 bases and the J gene lost 11 bases, with 13 bases spanning the gap. The CDR3 has 12 residues. The germline CDR1 and CDR2 sequences are LNHDA and SQIVND (reference sequence).

This TCR was recovered from a woman in her thirties or forties in good health. Some clones in this sample may be carry-over from other donors' samples. The rearrangement links TRBV19 to TRBJ1-1; D unresolved. The sample was PBMCs. CDR3 bases: TGTGCCAGTAGTATGGGAGGTTTTGAGGCTTTCTTT. It is translated as CASSMGGFEAFF.